This TCR beta chain emerged from a study of response to subunit inactivated influenza vaccine. Points from the study as a whole: It was suggested by the authors that few new T cells are recruited by each seasonal influenza vaccination.

TCRdb re-analysed the RT-PCR reads in MiXCR, keeping a single row per CDR3 protein. The sample carries approximately 700,000 distinct CDR3 sequences, roughly 14% recorded once. V gave up 7 bases and J gave up 5 bases; unmatched junction bases: 8. The CDR3 consists of 14 residues. The table lists this clonotype with a few counts. The antigen remains unidentified. This receptor was obtained from a man in his fifties or sixties who received an inactivated influenza vaccine. The input for sequencing was PBMCs from blood, taken 14 days before vaccination. The chain uses TRBV12-3 or TRBV12-4 and TRBJ2-7, with 10 bases identical to TRBD1. For the CDR3, the DNA is TGTGCCAGCACCGGGACAGGGGCTAAGAACGAGCAGTACTTC. Translating gives CASTGTGAKNEQYF.